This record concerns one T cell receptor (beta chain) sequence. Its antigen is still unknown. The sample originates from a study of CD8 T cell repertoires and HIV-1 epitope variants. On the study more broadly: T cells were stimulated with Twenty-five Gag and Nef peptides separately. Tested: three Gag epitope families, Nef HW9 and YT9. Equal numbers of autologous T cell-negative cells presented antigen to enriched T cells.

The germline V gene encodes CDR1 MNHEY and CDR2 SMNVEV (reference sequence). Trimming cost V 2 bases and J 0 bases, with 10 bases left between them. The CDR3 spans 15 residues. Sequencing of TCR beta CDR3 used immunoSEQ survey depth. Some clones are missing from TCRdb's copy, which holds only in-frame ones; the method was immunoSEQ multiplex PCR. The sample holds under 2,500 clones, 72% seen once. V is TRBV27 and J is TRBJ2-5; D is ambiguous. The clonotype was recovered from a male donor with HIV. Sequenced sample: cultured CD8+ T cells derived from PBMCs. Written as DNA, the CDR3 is TGTGCCAGCAGTTTACTCCCTAACAACCAAGAGACCCAGTACTTC. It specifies CASSLLPNNQETQYF.